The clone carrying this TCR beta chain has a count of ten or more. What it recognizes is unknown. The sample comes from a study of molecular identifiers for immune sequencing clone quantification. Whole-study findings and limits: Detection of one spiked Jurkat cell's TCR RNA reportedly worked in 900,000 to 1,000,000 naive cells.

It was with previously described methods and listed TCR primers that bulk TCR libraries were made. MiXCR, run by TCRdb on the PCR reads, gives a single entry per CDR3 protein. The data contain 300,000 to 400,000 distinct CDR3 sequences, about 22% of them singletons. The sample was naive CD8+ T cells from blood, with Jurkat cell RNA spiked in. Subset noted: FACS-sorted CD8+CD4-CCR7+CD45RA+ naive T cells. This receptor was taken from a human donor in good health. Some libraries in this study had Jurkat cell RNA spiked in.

CDR3: CASSRPPAGNTEAFF. As DNA, the CDR3 is TGTGCCAGCAGCCGCCCACCCGCAGGGAACACTGAAGCTTTCTTT. The gene calls are TRBV7-9 and TRBJ1-1; D gene ambiguous. Trimming stripped 5 bases from V and 1 base from J, with 14 bases between. Germline V lookup: CDR1 SEHNR, CDR2 FQNEAQ (reference sequence). The CDR3 consists of 15 residues.